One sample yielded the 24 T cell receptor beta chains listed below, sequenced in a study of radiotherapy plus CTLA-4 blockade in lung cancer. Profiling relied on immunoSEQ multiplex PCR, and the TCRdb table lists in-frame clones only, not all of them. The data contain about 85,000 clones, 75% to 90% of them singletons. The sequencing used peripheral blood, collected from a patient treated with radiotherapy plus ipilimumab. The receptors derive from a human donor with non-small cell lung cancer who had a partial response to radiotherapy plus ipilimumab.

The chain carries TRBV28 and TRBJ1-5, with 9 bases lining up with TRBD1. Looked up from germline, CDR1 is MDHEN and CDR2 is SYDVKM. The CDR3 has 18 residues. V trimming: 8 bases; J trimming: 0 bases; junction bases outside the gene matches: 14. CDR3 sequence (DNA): TGTGCCAGCGCACAGTACAGGGGGCGCGCGTATAGCAATCAGCCCCAGCATTTT. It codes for CASAQYRGRAYSNQPQHF.

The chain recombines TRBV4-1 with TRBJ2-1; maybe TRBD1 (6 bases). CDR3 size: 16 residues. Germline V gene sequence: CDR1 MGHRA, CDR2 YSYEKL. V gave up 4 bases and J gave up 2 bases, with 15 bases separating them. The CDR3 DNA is TGCGCCAGCAGCCCCGACGGAACAGGGCCCTACAATGAGCAGTTCTTC. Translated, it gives CASSPDGTGPYNEQFF.

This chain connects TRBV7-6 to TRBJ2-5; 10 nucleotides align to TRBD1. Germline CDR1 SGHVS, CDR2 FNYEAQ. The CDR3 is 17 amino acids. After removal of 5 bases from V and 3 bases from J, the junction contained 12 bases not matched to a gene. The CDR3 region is CASSPNPGQGKKETQYF. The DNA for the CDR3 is TGTGCCAGCAGCCCCAACCCGGGACAGGGGAAAAAAGAGACCCAGTACTTC.

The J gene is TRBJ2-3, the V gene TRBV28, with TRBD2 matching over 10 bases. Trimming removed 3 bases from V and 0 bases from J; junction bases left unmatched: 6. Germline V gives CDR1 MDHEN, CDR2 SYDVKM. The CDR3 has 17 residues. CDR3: CASSLSGLAVSTDTQYF. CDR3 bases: TGTGCCAGCAGTTTGTCCGGACTAGCGGTTAGCACAGATACGCAGTATTTT.

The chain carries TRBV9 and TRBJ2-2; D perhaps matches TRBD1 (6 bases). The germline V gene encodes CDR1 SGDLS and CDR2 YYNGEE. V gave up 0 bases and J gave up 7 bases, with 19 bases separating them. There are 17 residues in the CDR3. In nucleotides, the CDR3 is TGTGCCAGCAGCGTAGAAGGGGGTCCAATATGTTGCGGGGAGCTGTTTTTT. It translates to CASSVEGGPICCGELFF.

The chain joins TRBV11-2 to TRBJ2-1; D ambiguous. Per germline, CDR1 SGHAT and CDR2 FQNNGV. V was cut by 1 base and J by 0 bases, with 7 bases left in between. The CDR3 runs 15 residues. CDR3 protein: CASSLGLSSYNEQFF. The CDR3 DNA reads TGTGCCAGCAGCTTAGGCTTGAGCTCCTACAATGAGCAGTTCTTC.

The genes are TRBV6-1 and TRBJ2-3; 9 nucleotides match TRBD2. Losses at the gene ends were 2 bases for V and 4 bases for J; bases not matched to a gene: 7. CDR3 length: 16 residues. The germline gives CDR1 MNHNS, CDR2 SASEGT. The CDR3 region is CASSEFGGRGSDTQYF. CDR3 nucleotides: TGTGCCAGCAGTGAATTTGGCGGGAGGGGCTCAGATACGCAGTATTTT.

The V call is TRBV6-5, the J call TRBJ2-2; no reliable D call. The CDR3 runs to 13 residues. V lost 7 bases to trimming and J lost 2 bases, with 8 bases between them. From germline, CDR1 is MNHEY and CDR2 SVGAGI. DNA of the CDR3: TGTGCCAGCACGGTGCCCAACACCGGGGAGCTGTTTTTT. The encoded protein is CASTVPNTGELFF.

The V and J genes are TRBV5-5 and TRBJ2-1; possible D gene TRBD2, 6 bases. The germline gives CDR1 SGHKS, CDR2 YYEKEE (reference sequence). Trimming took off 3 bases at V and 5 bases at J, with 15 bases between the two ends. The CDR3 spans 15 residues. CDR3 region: CASSWSWGVHNEQFF. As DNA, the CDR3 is TGTGCCAGCAGCTGGAGTTGGGGGGTTCACAATGAGCAGTTCTTC.

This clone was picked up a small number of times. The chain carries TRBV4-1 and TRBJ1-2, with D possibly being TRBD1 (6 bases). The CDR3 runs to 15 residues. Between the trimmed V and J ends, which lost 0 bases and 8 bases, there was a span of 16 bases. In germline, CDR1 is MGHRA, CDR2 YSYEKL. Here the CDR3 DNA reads TGCGCCAGCAGCCAAGATTTGGGGGCTCAGGGAGGCTACACCTTC. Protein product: CASSQDLGAQGGYTF.

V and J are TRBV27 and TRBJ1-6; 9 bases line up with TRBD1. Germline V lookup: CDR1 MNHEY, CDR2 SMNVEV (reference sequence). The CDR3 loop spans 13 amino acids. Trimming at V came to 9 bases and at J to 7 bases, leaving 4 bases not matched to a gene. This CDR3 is CASPTGGNSPLHF. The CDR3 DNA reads TGTGCCAGTCCGACAGGGGGGAATTCACCCCTCCACTTT.

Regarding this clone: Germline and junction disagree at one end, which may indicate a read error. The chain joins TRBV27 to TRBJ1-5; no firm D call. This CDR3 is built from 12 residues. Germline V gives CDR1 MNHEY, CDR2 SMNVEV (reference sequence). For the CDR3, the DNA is TGCGCAACTGGTTATAGCAATCAGCCCCAGCATTTT. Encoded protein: CATGYSNQPQHF.

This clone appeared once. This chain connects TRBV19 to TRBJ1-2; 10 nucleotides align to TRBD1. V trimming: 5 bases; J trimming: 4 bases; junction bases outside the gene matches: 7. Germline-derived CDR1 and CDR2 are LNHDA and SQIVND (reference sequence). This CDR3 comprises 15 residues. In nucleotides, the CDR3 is TGTGCCAGTAGTCCCCAGTGGGACAGGGGCTATGGCTACACCTTC. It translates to CASSPQWDRGYGYTF.

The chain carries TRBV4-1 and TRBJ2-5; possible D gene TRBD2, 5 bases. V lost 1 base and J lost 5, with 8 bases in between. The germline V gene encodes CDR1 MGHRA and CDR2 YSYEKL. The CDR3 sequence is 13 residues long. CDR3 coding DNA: TGCGCCAGCAGCCAAGGGGGAGTGGAGACCCAGTACTTC. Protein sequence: CASSQGGVETQYF.

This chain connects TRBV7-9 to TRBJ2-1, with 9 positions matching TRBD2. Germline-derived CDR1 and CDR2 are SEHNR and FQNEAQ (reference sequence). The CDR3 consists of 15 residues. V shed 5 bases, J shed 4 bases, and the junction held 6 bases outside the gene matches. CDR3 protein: CASSAFAGGYNEQFF. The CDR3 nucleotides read TGTGCCAGCAGCGCCTTTGCGGGAGGGTACAATGAGCAGTTCTTC.

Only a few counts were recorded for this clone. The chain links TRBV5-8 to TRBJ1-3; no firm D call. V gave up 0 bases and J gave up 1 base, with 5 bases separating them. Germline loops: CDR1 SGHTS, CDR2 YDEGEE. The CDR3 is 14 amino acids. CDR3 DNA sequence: TGTGCCAGCAGCTTGGTTGAGTCTGGAAACACCATATATTTT. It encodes CASSLVESGNTIYF. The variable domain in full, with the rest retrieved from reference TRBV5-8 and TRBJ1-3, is EAGVTQSPTHLIKTRGQQATLRCSPISGHTSVYWYQQALGLGLQFLLWYDEGEERNRGNFPPRFSGRQFPNYSSELNVNALELEDSALYLCASSLVESGNTIYFGEGSWLTVV.

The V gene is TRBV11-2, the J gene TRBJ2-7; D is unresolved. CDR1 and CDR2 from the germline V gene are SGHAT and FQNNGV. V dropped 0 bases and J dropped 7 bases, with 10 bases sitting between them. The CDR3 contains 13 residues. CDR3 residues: CASSLDKGWEQYV. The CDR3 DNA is TGTGCCAGCAGCTTAGATAAGGGTTGGGAGCAGTACGTC.

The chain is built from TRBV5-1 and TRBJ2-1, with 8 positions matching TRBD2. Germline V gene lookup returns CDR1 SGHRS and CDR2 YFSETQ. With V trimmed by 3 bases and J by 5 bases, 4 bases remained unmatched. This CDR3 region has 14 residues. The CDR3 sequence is CASSSLAADNEQFF. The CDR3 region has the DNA TGCGCCAGCAGCTCACTAGCGGCAGACAATGAGCAGTTCTTC.

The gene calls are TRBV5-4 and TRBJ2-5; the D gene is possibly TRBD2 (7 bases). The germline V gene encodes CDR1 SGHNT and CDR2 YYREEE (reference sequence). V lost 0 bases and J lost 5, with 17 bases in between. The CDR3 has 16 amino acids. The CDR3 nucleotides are TGTGCCAGCAGCTTGGTGGGGGGGGCGGGGTCGGAGACCCAGTACTTC. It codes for CASSLVGGAGSETQYF.

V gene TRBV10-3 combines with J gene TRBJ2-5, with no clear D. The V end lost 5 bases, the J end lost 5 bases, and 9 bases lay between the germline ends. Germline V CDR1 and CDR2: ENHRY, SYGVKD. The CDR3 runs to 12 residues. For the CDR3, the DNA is TGTGCCATCAGTAACCCTCAGGAGACCCAGTACTTC. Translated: CAISNPQETQYF.

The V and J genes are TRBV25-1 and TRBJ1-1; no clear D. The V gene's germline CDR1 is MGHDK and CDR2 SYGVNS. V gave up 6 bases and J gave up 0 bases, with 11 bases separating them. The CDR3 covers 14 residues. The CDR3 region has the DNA TGTGCCAGCAGAGGTCACGGAGTGAACACTGAAGCTTTCTTT. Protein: CASRGHGVNTEAFF.

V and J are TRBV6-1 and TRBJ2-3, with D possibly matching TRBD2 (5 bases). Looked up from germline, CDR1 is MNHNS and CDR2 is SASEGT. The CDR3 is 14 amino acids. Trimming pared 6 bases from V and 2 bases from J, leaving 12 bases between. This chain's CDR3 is CASSRTGSTDTQYF. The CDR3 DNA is TGTGCCAGCAGCCGCACGGGGTCCACAGATACGCAGTATTTT.

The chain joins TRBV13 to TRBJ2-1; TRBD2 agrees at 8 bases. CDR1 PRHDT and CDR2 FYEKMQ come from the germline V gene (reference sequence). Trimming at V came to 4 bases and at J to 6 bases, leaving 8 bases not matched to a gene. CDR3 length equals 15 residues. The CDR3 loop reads CASSSGTSEGNEQFF. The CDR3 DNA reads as TGTGCCAGCAGCTCCGGGACTAGTGAAGGCAATGAGCAGTTCTTC.

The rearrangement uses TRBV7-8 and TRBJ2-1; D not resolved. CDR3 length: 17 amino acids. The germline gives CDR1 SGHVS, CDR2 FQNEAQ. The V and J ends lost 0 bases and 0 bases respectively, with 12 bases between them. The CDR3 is CASSLAVVESSYNEQFF. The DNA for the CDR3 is TGTGCCAGCAGCTTAGCCGTAGTAGAAAGCTCCTACAATGAGCAGTTCTTC.